This T cell receptor beta chain was recovered during a study of T-cell reconstitution after alpha-beta-depleted transplantation in children. In this sample, this clonotype turned up many times. This sample's TCRbeta library carried unique molecular identifier barcodes. TCRdb redid the calling of the PCR reads with MiXCR, one entry per CDR3 protein. Of more than 60,000 distinct CDR3 sequences listed, about 6.7% are singletons. CDR3 size: 15 residues. The V end lost 2 bases, the J end lost 7 bases, and 15 bases lay between the germline ends. Germline V gene lookup returns CDR1 DFQATT and CDR2 SNEGSKA (reference sequence).

The receptor was isolated from a human donor who donated a stem cell graft to a child with acute lymphoblastic leukemia. V usage is TRBV20-1 and J usage is TRBJ1-6, with D maybe TRBD1 (6 bases). The sample was PBMCs from the stem cell graft donor, taken from the stem cell graft. The CDR3 DNA is TGCAGTGCTAGAAAACCGGGACAAAAAAATTCACCCCTCCACTTT. It translates to CSARKPGQKNSPLHF.